These T cell receptor beta chains were read from a single sample in a study of Ad26.COV2.S vaccination and SARS-CoV-2 variants. TCRdb's copy holds only in-frame clones and misses some; the assay was immunoSEQ multiplex PCR. The data contain almost 400,000 clones, 89% of them singletons. The sample was peripheral blood, taken in a trial of Ad26.COV2.S vaccine versus placebo. These receptors all come from a person aged 18-65 years who received the Ad26.COV2.S COVID-19 vaccine or a placebo. The CDR3 runs from the conserved cysteine through the conserved F or W. Fields, in order: CDR3 length, clone size, D gene, V gene, J gene, CDR3 DNA, CDR3 protein. D genes are given only for firm matches. A clone size is listed for some rows: how often the clone was seen (once, few, many), or a class if it is expanded.

>17|few|TRBD2|TRBV4-1|TRBJ2-3
TGCGCCAGCAGCCAGAGGGGACTAGCGGGAGTCACAGATACGCAGTATTTT
CASSQRGLAGVTDTQYF
>13|.|.|TRBV5-6|TRBJ2-7
TGTGCCAGCAGCTTGGCGACAGCTTACGAGCAGTACTTC
CASSLATAYEQYF
>12|once|TRBD1|TRBV29-1|TRBJ2-7
TGCAGCGTTGGGGGACAGAAAGGCGAGCAGTACTTC
CSVGGQKGEQYF
>19|.|TRBD2|TRBV4-1|TRBJ2-3
TGCGCCAGCAGCCAAGATGGGACGGGTCCTAGCGGAAACACAGATACGCAGTATTTT
CASSQDGTGPSGNTDTQYF
>14|.|.|TRBV9|TRBJ2-3
TGTGCCAGCAGCGTCGGCGGTAGCACAGATACGCAGTATTTT
CASSVGGSTDTQYF
>15|.|.|TRBV3-1/TRBV3-2|TRBJ2-3
TGTGCCAGCAGCCAAGACGGGAGACTAGCAGATACGCAGTATTTT
CASSQDGRLADTQYF
>13|.|.|TRBV6-1|TRBJ1-5
TGTGCCAGCAGTGAAGGGACGGGTCAGCCCCAGCATTTT
CASSEGTGQPQHF
>15|.|TRBD2|TRBV10-3|TRBJ2-2
TGTGCCATCAGTGAGTCTAGCGGGAGCACCGGGGAGCTGTTTTTT
CAISESSGSTGELFF
>10|few|.|TRBV11-3|TRBJ1-5
TGTGCCAGCAGCTTGAGGCCCCAGCATTTT
CASSLRPQHF
>15|.|TRBD1|TRBV25-1|TRBJ2-5
TGTGCCAGCAGTCCTTACAGGGGGCAATGGGAGACCCAGTACTTC
CASSPYRGQWETQYF
>15|.|.|TRBV3-1/TRBV3-2|TRBJ1-1
TGTGCCAGCACCCTATTTGGACAGACAAACACTGAAGCTTTCTTT
CASTLFGQTNTEAFF
>14|.|.|TRBV11-2|TRBJ1-4
TGTGCCAGCAGCTTAAAGGTGGTCGGTGAAAAACTGTTTTTT
CASSLKVVGEKLFF
>16|.|.|TRBV5-1|TRBJ2-2
TGCGCCAGCAGCTTGGTGTCCAGGGTGGGCACCGGGGAGCTGTTTTTT
CASSLVSRVGTGELFF
>13|few|.|TRBV7-9|TRBJ1-1
TGTGCTGGTGTCCTGCAGGAGAACACTGAAGCTTTCTTT
CAGVLQENTEAFF
>14|many|.|TRBV6-4|TRBJ2-6
TGTGCCAGCAGTGACAACTCTGGGGCCAACGTCCTGACTTTC
CASSDNSGANVLTF
>13|once|.|TRBV4-3|TRBJ1-5
TGCGCCAGCAGCCAATTCGGGGATCAGCCCCAGCATTTT
CASSQFGDQPQHF
>15|once|.|TRBV3-1/TRBV3-2|TRBJ2-7
TGTGCCAGCAGCCAAGACGGGACCCCAGGCTACGAGCAGTACTTC
CASSQDGTPGYEQYF
>15|few|.|TRBV28|TRBJ2-3
TGTGCCAGCAGTAATCCGGGACTCAGCACAGATACGCAGTATTTT
CASSNPGLSTDTQYF
>19|.|TRBD2|TRBV2|TRBJ2-1
TGTGCCAGCAGTGTCAATACTAGCGGGAGGACGAGCTCCTACAATGAGCAGTTCTTC
CASSVNTSGRTSSYNEQFF
>16|once|TRBD2|TRBV2|TRBJ2-3
TGTGCCAGCAGTGCCCCTTCTAGCGGGATGACAGATACGCAGTATTTT
CASSAPSSGMTDTQYF
>18|few|TRBD1|TRBV9|TRBJ2-2
TGTGCCAGCAGCCAGGACATTTCGGGGACAGGGACCACCGGGGAGCTGTTTTTT
CASSQDISGTGTTGELFF
>19|.|TRBD2|TRBV28|TRBJ2-4
TGTGCCAGCAGTTTTATCTGGGCTAGCGGGAGTCTAGCCAAAAACATTCAGTACTTC
CASSFIWASGSLAKNIQYF
>12|.|.|TRBV6-5|TRBJ2-7
TGTGCCAGCAGCGCCGCCGGAAACGAGCAGTACTTC
CASSAAGNEQYF
>16|.|TRBD2|TRBV4-2|TRBJ2-1
TGTGCCAGCAGCCAAGGGGCGGGAGGGCCATACAATGAGCAGTTCTTC
CASSQGAGGPYNEQFF
>16|.|TRBD1|TRBV28|TRBJ2-4
TGTGCCAGCAGTTTAACCGGGACAGGGGAGTTCAACATTCAGTACTTC
CASSLTGTGEFNIQYF
>15|once|TRBD2|TRBV23-1|TRBJ2-1
TGCGCCAGCACTCACGGACTAGCGGGAGGCTATGAGCAGTTCTTC
CASTHGLAGGYEQFF
>14|.|.|TRBV28|TRBJ2-1
TGTGCCAGCACCCAGGGGTGGGCTTACAATGAGCAGTTCTTC
CASTQGWAYNEQFF
>16|.|TRBD2|TRBV5-3|TRBJ2-7
TGTGCCAGAAGCTACTCCCCGGGACTAGGTGGATACGAGCAGTACTTC
CARSYSPGLGGYEQYF
>15|.|TRBD2|TRBV6-6|TRBJ2-1
TGTGCCAGCAGTCGATCTAGCGGGAGGGCAAATGAGCAGTTCTTC
CASSRSSGRANEQFF